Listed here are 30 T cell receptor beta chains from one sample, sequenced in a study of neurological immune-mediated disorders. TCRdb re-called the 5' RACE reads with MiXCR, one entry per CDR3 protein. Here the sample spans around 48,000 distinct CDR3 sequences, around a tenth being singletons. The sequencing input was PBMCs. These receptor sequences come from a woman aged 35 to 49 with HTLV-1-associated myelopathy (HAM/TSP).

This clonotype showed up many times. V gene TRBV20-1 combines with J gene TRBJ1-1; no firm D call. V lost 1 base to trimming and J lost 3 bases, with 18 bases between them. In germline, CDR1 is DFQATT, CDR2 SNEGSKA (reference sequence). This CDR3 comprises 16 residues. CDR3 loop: CSARAHTLVGDTEAFF. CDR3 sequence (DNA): TGCAGTGCTAGAGCCCATACCCTGGTCGGAGACACTGAAGCTTTCTTT.

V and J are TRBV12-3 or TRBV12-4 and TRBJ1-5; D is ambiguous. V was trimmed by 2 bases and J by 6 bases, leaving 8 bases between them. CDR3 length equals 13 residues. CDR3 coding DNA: TGTGCCAGCAGTTTATTAGAGTCTCAGCCCCAGCATTTT. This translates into CASSLLESQPQHF.

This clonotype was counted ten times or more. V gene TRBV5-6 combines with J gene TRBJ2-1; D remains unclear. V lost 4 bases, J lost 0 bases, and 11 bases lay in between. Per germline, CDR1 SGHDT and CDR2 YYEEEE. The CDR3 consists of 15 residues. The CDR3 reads CASSRSSASYNEQFF. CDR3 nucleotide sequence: TGTGCCAGCAGCCGGAGTTCGGCCTCCTACAATGAGCAGTTCTTC.

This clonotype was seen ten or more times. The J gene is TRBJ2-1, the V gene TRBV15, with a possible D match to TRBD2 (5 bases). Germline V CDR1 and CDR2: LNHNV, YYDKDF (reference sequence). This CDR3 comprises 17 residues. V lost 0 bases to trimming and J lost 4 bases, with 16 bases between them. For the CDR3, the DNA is TGTGCCACCAGCAGAGAATGGGAGAGGGCTAGGTACAATGAGCAGTTCTTC. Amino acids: CATSREWERARYNEQFF.

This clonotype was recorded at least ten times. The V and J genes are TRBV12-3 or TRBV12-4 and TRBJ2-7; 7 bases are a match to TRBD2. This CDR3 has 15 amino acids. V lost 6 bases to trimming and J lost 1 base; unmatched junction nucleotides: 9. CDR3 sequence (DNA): TGTGCCAGCAGCGGGGCTAGCGGAAAATCCTACGAGCAGTACTTC. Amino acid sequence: CASSGASGKSYEQYF.

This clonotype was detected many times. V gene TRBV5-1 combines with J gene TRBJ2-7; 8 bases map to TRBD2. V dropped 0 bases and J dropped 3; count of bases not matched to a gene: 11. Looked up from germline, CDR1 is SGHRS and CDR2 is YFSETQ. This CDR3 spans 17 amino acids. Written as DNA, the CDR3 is TGCGCCAGCAGCTTGGAGCGGGGCGGGGGGCTCAGCTACGAGCAGTACTTC. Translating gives CASSLERGGGLSYEQYF.

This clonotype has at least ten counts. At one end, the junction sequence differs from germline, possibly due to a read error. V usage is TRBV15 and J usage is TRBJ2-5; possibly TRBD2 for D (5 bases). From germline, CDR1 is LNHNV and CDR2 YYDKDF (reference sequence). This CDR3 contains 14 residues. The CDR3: CATSRDGTRAPKGF. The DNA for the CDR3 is TGTGCCACCAGCAGAGATGGTACTAGGGCTCCGAAGGGCTTC. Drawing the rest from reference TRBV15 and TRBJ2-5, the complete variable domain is DAMVIQNPRYQVTQFGKPVTLSCSQTLNHNVMYWYQQKSSQAPKLLFHYYDKDFNNEADTPDNFQSRRPNTSFCFLDIRSPGLGDTAMYLCATSRDGTRAPKGFGPGTRLLVL.

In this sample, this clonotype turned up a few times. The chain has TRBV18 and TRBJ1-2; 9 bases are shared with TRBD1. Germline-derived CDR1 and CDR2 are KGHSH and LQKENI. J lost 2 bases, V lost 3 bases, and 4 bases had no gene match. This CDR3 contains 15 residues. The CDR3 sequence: CASSPQTGGNYGYTF. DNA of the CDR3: TGTGCCAGCTCACCTCAGACAGGGGGGAACTATGGCTACACCTTC.

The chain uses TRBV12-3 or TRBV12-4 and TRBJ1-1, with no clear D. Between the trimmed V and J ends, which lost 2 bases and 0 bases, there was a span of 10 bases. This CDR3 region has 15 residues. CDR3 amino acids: CASSLWADVNTEAFF. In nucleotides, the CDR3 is TGTGCCAGCAGTTTATGGGCGGATGTGAACACTGAAGCTTTCTTT.

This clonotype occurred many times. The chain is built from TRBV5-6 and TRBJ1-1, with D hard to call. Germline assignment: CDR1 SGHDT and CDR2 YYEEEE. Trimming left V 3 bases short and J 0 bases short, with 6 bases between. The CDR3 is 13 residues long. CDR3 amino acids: CASSYTVNTEAFF. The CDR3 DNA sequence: TGTGCCAGCAGCTATACAGTGAACACTGAAGCTTTCTTT.

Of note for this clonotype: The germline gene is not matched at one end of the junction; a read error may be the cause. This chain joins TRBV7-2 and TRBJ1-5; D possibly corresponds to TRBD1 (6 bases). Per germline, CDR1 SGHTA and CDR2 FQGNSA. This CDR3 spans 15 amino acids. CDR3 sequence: CATRMGGGADQPRHF. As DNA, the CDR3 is TGTGCCACCAGGATGGGTGGGGGGGCCGATCAGCCCCGGCATTTT.

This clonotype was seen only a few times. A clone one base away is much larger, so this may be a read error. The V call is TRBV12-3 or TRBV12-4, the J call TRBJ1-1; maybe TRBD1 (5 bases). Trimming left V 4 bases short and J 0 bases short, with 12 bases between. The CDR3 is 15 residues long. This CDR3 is CASSSSWGVNTEAFF. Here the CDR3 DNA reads TGTGCCAGCAGTTCCTCCTGGGGGGTGAACACTGAAGCTTTCTTT.

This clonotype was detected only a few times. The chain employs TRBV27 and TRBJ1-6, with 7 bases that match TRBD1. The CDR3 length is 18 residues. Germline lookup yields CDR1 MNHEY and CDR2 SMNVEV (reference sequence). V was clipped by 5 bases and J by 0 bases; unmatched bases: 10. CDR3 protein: CASSRSPQGVSYNSPLHF. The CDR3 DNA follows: TGTGCCAGCAGTCGGTCGCCTCAGGGGGTCTCCTATAATTCACCCCTCCACTTT.

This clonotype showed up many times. The CDR3 DNA sequence: TGCAGTGCCCCAACGGGAGGCACCTACGAGCAGTACTTC. As protein: CSAPTGGTYEQYF. The J gene is TRBJ2-7, the V gene TRBV20-1, with 7 bases that match TRBD2. The trim removed 6 bases at V and 2 bases at J, leaving 7 bases unmatched. The CDR3 contains 13 residues. From germline, CDR1 is DFQATT and CDR2 SNEGSKA (reference sequence).

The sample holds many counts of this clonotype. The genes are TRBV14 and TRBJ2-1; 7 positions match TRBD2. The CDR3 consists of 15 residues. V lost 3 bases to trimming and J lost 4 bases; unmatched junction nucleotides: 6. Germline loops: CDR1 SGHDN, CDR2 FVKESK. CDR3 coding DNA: TGTGCCAGCAGCCACCTAGGCGGGGGATACAATGAGCAGTTCTTC. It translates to CASSHLGGGYNEQFF.

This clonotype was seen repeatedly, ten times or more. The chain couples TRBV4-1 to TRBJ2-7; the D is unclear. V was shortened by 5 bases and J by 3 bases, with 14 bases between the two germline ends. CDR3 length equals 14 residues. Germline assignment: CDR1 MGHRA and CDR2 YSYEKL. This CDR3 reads CASSLSQTNYEQYF. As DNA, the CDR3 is TGCGCCAGCAGCTTGAGCCAGACGAACTACGAGCAGTACTTC.

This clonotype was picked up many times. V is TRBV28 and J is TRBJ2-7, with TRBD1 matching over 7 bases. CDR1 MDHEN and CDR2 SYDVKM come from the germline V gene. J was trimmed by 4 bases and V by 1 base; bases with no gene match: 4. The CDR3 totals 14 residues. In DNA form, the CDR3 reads TGTGCCAGCAGTTTATTAGGGACAGCGTACGAGCAGTACTTC. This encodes CASSLLGTAYEQYF. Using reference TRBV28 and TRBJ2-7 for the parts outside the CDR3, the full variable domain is DVKVTQSSRYLVKRTGEKVFLECVQDMDHENMFWYRQDPGLGLRLIYFSYDVKMKEKGDIPEGYSVSREKKERFSLILESASTNQTSMYLCASSLLGTAYEQYFGPGTRLTVT.

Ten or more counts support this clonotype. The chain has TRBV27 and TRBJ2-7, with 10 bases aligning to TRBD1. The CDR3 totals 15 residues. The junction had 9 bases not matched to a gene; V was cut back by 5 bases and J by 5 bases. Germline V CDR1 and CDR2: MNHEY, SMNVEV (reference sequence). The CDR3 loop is CASSRGDRGRHEQYF. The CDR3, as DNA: TGTGCCAGCAGTCGCGGGGACAGGGGTCGGCACGAGCAGTACTTC.

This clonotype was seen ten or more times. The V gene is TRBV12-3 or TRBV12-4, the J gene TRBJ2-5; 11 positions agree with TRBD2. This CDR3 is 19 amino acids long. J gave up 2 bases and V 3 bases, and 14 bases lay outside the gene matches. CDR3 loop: CASSFRGIPGLAVQETQYF. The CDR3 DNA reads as TGTGCCAGCAGTTTTCGGGGGATACCGGGACTAGCGGTTCAAGAGACCCAGTACTTC.

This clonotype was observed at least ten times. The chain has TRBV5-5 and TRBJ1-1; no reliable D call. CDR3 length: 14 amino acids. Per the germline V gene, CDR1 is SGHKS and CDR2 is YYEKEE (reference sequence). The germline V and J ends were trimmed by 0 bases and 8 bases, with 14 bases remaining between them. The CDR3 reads CASSLGFAKGEAFF. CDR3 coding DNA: TGTGCCAGCAGCTTGGGTTTTGCGAAGGGAGAAGCTTTCTTT.

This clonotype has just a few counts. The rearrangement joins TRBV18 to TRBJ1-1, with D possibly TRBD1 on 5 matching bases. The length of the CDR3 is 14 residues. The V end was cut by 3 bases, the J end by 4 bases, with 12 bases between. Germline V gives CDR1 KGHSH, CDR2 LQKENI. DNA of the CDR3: TGTGCCAGCTCACCGGGGCAGGAATTCACTGAAGCTTTCTTT. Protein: CASSPGQEFTEAFF.

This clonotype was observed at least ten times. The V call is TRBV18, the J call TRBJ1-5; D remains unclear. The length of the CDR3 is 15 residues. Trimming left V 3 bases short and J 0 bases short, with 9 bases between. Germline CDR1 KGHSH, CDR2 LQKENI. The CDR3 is CASSPSVSSNQPQHF. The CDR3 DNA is TGTGCCAGCTCACCGTCGGTTTCTAGCAATCAGCCCCAGCATTTT.

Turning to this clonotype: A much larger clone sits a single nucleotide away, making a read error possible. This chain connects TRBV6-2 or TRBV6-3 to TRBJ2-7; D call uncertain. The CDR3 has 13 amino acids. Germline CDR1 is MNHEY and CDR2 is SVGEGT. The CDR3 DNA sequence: TGTGTCAGCAGTTACTCGAGAGGTTTCGAGCAGTACTTC. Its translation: CVSSYSRGFEQYF.

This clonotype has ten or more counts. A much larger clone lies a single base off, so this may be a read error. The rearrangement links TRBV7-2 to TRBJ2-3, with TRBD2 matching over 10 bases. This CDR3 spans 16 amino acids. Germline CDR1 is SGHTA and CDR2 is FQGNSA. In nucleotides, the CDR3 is TGTGCCAGCAGCTTGGAGCGGGGGGGGGCCACAAATACGCAGTATTTT. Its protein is CASSLERGGATNTQYF.

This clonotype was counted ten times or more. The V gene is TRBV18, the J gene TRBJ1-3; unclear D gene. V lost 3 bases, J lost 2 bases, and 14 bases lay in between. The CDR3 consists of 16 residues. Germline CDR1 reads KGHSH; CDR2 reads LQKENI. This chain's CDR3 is CASSPFQRDPGNTIYF. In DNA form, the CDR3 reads TGTGCCAGCTCACCCTTTCAGCGCGACCCTGGAAACACCATATATTTT.

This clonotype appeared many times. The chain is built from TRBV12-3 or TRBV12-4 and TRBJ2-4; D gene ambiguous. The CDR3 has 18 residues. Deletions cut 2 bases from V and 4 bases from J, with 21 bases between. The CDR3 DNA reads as TGTGCCAGCAGTTTATCCCCGCAGAGGCAGGCCGGGAAAAACATTCAGTACTTC. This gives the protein CASSLSPQRQAGKNIQYF.

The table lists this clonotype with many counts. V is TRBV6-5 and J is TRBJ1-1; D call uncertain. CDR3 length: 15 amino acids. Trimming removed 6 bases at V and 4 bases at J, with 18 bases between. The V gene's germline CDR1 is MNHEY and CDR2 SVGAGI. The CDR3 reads CASSSHGVDGTEAFF. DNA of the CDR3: TGTGCCAGCAGCTCCCACGGGGTAGATGGCACTGAAGCTTTCTTT.

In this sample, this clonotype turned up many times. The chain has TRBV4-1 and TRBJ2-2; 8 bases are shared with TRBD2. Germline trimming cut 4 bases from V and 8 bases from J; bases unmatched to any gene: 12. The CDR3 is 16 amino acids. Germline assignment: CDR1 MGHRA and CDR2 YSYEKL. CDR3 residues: CASSRISGTSGGELFF. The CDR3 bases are TGCGCCAGCAGCCGAATCTCCGGGACTAGTGGTGGGGAGCTGTTTTTT.

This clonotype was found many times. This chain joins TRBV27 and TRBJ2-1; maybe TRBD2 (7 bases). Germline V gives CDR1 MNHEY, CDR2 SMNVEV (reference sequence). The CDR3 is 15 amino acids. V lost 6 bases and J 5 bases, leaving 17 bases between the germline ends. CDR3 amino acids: CASSPRRGADNEQFF. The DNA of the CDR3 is TGTGCCAGCAGCCCCCGCCGGGGGGCCGACAATGAGCAGTTCTTC.

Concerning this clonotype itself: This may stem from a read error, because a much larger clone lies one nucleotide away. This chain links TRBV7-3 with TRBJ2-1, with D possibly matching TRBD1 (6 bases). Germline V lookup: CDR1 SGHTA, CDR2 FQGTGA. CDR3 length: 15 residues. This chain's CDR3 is CASSFFRGSYNDQFF. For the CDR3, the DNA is TGTGCCAGCAGCTTTTTTAGGGGGAGCTACAATGATCAGTTCTTC.